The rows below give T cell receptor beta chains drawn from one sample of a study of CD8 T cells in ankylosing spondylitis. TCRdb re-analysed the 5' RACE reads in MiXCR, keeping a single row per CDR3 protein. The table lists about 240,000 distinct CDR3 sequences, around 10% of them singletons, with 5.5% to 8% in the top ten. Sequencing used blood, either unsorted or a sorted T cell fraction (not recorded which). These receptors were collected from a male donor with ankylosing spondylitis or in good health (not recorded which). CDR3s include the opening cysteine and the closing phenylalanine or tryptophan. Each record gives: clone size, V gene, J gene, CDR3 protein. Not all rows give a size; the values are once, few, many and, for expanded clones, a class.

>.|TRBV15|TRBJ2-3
CATSSLLAGVTDTQYF
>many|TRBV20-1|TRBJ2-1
CSAVTPGTDNEQFF
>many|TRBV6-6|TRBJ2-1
CASSYLGGEQFF
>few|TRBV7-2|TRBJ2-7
CASSLDYSSYEQYF
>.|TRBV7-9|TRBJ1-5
CASSPSDYSNQPQHF
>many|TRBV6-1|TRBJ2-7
CASSQRAGGVFYEQYF
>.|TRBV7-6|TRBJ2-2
CASSLGVTQNTGELFF
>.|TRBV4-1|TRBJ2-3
CASSRTSGVGDTQYF
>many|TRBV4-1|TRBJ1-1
CASSQDPRGNTEAFF
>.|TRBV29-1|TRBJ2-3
CSVGKTSTDTQYF
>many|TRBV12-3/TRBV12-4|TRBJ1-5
CASSFRSNQPQHF
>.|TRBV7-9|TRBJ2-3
CASSLRPGSTDTQYF
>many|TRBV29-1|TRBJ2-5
CSVGETQYF
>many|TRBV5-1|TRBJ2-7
CASSWGGFIRGGDVWEQYF
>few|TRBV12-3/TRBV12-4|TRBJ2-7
CASTSFEGFHEQYF
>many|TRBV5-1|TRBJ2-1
CASSLEGEAQFF
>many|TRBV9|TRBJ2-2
CASSVGEGTGELFF
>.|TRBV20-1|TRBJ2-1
CSARDKARSGRATEQFF
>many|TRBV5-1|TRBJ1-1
CASSPGHQKDTEAFF
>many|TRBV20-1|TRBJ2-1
CSARVRSNEQFF
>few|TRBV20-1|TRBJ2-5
CSARLTGTGGFRAKTQYF
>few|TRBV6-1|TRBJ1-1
CASNYQGGNTEAFF
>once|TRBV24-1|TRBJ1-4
CATSDQFGEKLFF
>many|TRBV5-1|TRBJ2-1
CASSLGPAGATADEQFF
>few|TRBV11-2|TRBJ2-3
CASSPPGTGPDTQYF
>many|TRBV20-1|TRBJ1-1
CSGLGGTNTEAFF
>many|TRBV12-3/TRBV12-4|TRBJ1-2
CASSPRSRRDNYGYTF
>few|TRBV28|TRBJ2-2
CASSLGPAGGSTGELFF
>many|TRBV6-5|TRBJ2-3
CASSSSGLAGPTDTQYF
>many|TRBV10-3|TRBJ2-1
CATKGPGEQFF
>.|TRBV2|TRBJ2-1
CASRGAGGLYNEQFF
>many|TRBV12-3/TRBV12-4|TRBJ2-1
CASSLRQAPYEQFF
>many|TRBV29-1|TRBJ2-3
CSAPPPTGTDTQYF
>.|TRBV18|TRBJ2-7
CASSPGLKSPEQYF
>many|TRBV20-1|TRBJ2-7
CSAREGSASYSYEQYF
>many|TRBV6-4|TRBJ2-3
CASSDSVTSTDTQYF
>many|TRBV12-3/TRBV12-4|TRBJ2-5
CASRYRVWETQYF
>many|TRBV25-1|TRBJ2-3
CASGEGSGSLHTDTQYF